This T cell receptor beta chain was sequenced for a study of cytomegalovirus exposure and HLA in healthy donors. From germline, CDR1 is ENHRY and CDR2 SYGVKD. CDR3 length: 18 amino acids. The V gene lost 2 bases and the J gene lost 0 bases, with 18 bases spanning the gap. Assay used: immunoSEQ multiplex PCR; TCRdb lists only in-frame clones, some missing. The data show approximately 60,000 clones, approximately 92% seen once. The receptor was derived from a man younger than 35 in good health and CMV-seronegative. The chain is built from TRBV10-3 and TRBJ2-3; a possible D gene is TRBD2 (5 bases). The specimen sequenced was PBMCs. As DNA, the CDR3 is TGTGCCATCAGTGAGGTGGTGGGAGTGCATGCTAGCACAGATACGCAGTATTTT. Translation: CAISEVVGVHASTDTQYF.